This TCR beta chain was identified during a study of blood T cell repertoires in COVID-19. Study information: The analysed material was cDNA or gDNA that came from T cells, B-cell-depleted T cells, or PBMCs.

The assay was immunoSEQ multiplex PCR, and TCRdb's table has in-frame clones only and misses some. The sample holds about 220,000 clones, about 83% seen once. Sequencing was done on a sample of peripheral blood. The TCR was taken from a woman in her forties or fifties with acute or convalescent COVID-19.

The CDR3 here is CASTPTWRTEAFF. In DNA, the CDR3 is TGTGCCAGCACCCCGACCTGGAGGACTGAAGCTTTCTTT. The chain recombines TRBV2 with TRBJ1-1; no definite D call. V was cut by 7 bases and J by 5 bases, with 14 bases left in between. The CDR3 is 13 amino acids. Germline CDR1 SNHLY, CDR2 FYNNEI.